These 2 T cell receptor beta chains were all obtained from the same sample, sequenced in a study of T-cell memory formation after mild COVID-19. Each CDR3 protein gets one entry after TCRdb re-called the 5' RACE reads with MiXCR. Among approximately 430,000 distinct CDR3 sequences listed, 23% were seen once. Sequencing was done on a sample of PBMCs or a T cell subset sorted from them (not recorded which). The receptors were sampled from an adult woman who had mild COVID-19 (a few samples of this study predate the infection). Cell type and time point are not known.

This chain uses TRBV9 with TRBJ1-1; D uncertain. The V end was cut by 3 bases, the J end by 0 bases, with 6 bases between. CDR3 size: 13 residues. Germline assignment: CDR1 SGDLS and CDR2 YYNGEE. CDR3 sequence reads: CASSGNMNTEAFF. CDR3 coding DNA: TGTGCCAGCAGCGGAAACATGAACACTGAAGCTTTCTTT.

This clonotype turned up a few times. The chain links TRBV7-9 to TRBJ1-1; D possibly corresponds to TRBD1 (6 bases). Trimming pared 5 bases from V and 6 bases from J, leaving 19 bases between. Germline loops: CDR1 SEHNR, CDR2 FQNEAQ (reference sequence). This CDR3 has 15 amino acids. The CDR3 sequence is CASSRGFRGRAEAFF. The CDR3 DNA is TGTGCCAGCAGCCGCGGATTCAGGGGACGGGCTGAAGCTTTCTTT.